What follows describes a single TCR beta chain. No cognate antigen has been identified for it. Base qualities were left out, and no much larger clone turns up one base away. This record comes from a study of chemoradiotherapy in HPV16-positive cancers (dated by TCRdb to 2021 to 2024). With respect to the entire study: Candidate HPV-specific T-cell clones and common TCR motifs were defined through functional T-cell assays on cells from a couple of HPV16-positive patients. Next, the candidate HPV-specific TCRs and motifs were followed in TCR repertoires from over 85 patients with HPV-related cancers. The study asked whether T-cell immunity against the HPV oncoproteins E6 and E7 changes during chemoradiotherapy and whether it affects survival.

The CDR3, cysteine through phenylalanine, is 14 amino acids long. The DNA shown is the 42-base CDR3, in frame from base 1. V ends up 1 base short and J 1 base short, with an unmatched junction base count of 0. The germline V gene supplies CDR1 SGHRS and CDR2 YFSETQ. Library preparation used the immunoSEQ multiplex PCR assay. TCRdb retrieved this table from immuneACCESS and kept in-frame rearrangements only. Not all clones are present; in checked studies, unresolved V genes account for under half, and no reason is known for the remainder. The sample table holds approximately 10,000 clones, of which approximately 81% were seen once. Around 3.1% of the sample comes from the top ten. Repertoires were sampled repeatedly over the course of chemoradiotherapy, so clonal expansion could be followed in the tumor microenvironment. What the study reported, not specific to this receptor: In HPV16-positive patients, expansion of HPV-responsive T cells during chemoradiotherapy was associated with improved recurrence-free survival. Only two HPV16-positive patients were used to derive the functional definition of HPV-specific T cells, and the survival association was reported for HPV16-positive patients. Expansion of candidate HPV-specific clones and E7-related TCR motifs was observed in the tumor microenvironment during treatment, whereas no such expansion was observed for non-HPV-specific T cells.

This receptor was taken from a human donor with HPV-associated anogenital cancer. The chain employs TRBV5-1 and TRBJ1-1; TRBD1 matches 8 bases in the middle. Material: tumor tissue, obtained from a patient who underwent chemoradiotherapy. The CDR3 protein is CASSLTGGNTEAFF. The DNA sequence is TGCGCCAGCAGCTTGACAGGGGGGAACACTGAAGCTTTCTTT.